These T cell receptor beta chains were read from a single sample in a study of beta chain features in type 1 diabetes. The table came from immunoSEQ multiplex PCR; TCRdb's copy has only in-frame clones and leaves some out. Here the sample spans 95,000 to 150,000 clones, less than 20% being singletons. The sequenced sample consisted of central memory CD4+ T cells from blood. The receptors here all came from a young man with type 1 diabetes. The CDR3 runs from the conserved cysteine through the conserved F or W. A D gene is named only where the DNA matches it firmly. The size entry is marked missing in some rows and otherwise reads once, few, many or a size class.

J gene	D gene	clone size	V gene	CDR3 DNA	CDR3 protein
TRBJ2-3	-	few	TRBV29-1	TGCAGCGCAGGGCGTGTGGTAGCAGATACGCAGTATTTT	CSAGRVVADTQYF
TRBJ2-3	TRBD1	once	TRBV6-5	TGTGCCAGCAGTAAGGGGGCCCCAGATACGCAGTATTTT	CASSKGAPDTQYF
TRBJ2-3	-	few	TRBV7-2	TGTGCCAGCAGCCGATGGGATTTCACAGATACGCAGTATTTT	CASSRWDFTDTQYF
TRBJ2-3	-	few	TRBV9	TGTGCCAGCAGCGCCCTTGTGGAGGGCAAAGATACGCAGTATTTT	CASSALVEGKDTQYF
TRBJ1-2	-	few	TRBV4-2	TGTGCCAGCAGCCAAGAGGGGCAGAGCTATGGCTACACCTTC	CASSQEGQSYGYTF
TRBJ2-1	-	few	TRBV7-9	TGTGCCAGCAGTTTAACCCCTAGCGATGGTGAGCAGTTCTTC	CASSLTPSDGEQFF
TRBJ2-3	-	few	TRBV7-9	TGTGCCAGCACGGCCGGGGCCCGATCAAGCACAGATACGCAGTATTTT	CASTAGARSSTDTQYF
TRBJ2-7	TRBD2	-	TRBV29-1	TGCAGCGTTGTCCCCGCCGGACTAGCGGGGGGCCATGAGAGCTCCTACGAGCAGTACTTC	CSVVPAGLAGGHESSYEQYF
TRBJ2-5	-	few	TRBV29-1	TGCAGCGTGAACGTTCGGCAGGATGACTGGGAGACCCAGTACTTC	CSVNVRQDDWETQYF
TRBJ1-5	TRBD1	few	TRBV9	TGTGCCAGCAGCGTAGGCAACAGGGGTAAGGAGCCCCAGCATTTT	CASSVGNRGKEPQHF
TRBJ2-4	-	many	TRBV6-6	TGTGCCAGCAGTGTAGAAAGGGATAAGTACTTC	CASSVERDKYF
TRBJ2-3	-	-	TRBV6-5	TGTGCCAGCAGCCGAGGGGCAGATACGCAGTATTTT	CASSRGADTQYF
TRBJ2-7	TRBD1	-	TRBV7-2	TGTGCCAGCAGCCCTAGACAGGGGAACGAGCAGTACTTC	CASSPRQGNEQYF
TRBJ2-5	-	few	TRBV6-5	TGTGCCAGCAGTGCGGACCACCAAGAGACCCAGTACTTC	CASSADHQETQYF
TRBJ2-3	-	few	TRBV5-1	TGCGCCAGCAGCCCGGGGTCAGATACGCAGTATTTT	CASSPGSDTQYF
TRBJ2-1	-	-	TRBV2	TGTGCCAGCAGAGGCAGCGGCAATGAGCAGTTCTTC	CASRGSGNEQFF
TRBJ2-5	-	few	TRBV7-2	TGTGCCAGCAGCCCTCGGAGAGATGAGACCCAGTACTTC	CASSPRRDETQYF
TRBJ2-5	-	-	TRBV19	TGTGCCAGTAAGCCGCGGGGATTAGAGACCCAGTACTTC	CASKPRGLETQYF
TRBJ2-5	-	-	TRBV6-5	TGTGCCAGCAGTTCTAGTGGAGAGACCCAGTACTTC	CASSSSGETQYF
TRBJ2-3	TRBD2	few	TRBV9	TGTGCCAGCAGCGTAAGCGGGACCTCTAGCACAGATACGCAGTATTTT	CASSVSGTSSTDTQYF
TRBJ1-1	-	-	TRBV4-3	TGCGCCAGCAGCCCCATAGGACGGGCGAACACTGAAGCTTTCTTT	CASSPIGRANTEAFF
TRBJ1-1	-	-	TRBV7-2	TGTGCCAGCAGCCCAAACAGGAACACTGAAGCTTTCTTT	CASSPNRNTEAFF
TRBJ2-4	TRBD1	-	TRBV14	TGTGCCAGCAGCCAAGGAGGGGGCGAAAACATTCAGTACTTC	CASSQGGGENIQYF
TRBJ2-7	TRBD1	-	TRBV6-5	TGTGCCAGCGAAGGGCGCAGGGGGTTCTACGAGCAGTACTTC	CASEGRRGFYEQYF
TRBJ2-7	-	few	TRBV5-1	TGCGCCAGCAGCTGGGACGGTATCTACGAGCAGTACTTC	CASSWDGIYEQYF
TRBJ2-5	-	many	TRBV5-6	TGTGCCAGCAGCTTGGGGGTGACAATGCAAGAGACCCAGTACTTC	CASSLGVTMQETQYF
TRBJ2-2	-	-	TRBV6-6	TGTGCCAGCAGTAAGGGTACCGGGGAGCTGTTTTTT	CASSKGTGELFF
TRBJ2-1	-	many	TRBV9	TGTGCCAGCAGCGAAAGGACTACCGACGAAGTACACAATGAGCAGTTCTTC	CASSERTTDEVHNEQFF
TRBJ2-3	TRBD2	-	TRBV2	TGTGCCAGCAGGCGGGGGGGAAGCACAGATACGCAGTATTTT	CASRRGGSTDTQYF
TRBJ2-3	-	few	TRBV29-1	TGCAGCGTCGTAAGACTATTTGGAGATACGCAGTATTTT	CSVVRLFGDTQYF
TRBJ1-5	-	many	TRBV29-1	TGCAGCGTTGTTCCCAGACCAAATCAGCCCCAGCATTTT	CSVVPRPNQPQHF
TRBJ2-1	-	many	TRBV18	TGTGCCAGCTCACCACCGGGGTCCTCCGCGGACAATGAGCAGTTCTTC	CASSPPGSSADNEQFF
TRBJ1-2	TRBD1	few	TRBV7-9	TGTGCCAGCATCCCTACAGGGGGCGGCTATGGCTACACCTTC	CASIPTGGGYGYTF
TRBJ2-1	TRBD2	few	TRBV7-2	TGTGCCAGCAGCTTAGCGACTAGCGACTACAATGAGCAGTTCTTC	CASSLATSDYNEQFF
TRBJ2-3	-	few	TRBV30	TGTGCCTGGAGTTTACGGCCCAGCACAGATACGCAGTATTTT	CAWSLRPSTDTQYF
TRBJ2-5	-	-	TRBV18	TGTGCCAGCTCCACCGGGACCCTAGGAGAGACCCAGTACTTC	CASSTGTLGETQYF
TRBJ2-5	TRBD2	-	TRBV29-1	TGCAGCGTTGATCTAGCGGGGGTCGAGACCCAGTACTTC	CSVDLAGVETQYF
TRBJ2-3	-	-	TRBV25-1	TGTGCCAGTTTATCTTGGAGCACAGATACGCAGTATTTT	CASLSWSTDTQYF
TRBJ2-7	TRBD1	-	TRBV28	TGTGCCAGCAGCCGACAGGGCCTCTCCTACGAGCAGTACTTC	CASSRQGLSYEQYF
TRBJ2-7	-	few	TRBV19	TGTGCCAGTAGCAACTCCGGGGGTTACGAGCAGTACTTC	CASSNSGGYEQYF
TRBJ2-3	-	few	TRBV5-1	TGCGCCAGCAGCTTGGAGGGCACAGATACGCAGTATTTT	CASSLEGTDTQYF
TRBJ1-5	-	many	TRBV6-5	TGTGCCAGCAGTTACCGACGGGGGAATCAGCCCCAGCATTTT	CASSYRRGNQPQHF
TRBJ2-5	TRBD1	-	TRBV6-5	TGTGCCAGCAGTCAGGGGACAGGAGGGCGGGAGACCCAGTACTTC	CASSQGTGGRETQYF
TRBJ2-2	-	-	TRBV7-8	TGTGCCAGCAGCGATCGGGGCAGGAACACCGGGGAGCTGTTTTTT	CASSDRGRNTGELFF
TRBJ1-5	TRBD1	many	TRBV2	TGTGCCAGCAGTTATGACAGGGGGAATCAGCCCCAGCATTTT	CASSYDRGNQPQHF
TRBJ1-4	-	few	TRBV30	TGTGCCTGGAGTGTACTGGGTGAAAAACTGTTTTTT	CAWSVLGEKLFF
TRBJ2-5	TRBD2	-	TRBV5-4	TGTGCCAGCAGCCCGACTAGCGGGGGACAAGAGACCCAGTACTTC	CASSPTSGGQETQYF
TRBJ2-7	TRBD1	few	TRBV6-5	TGTGCCAGCCGGGGACAGGGGGTCGTTAGCGAGCAGTACTTC	CASRGQGVVSEQYF